These T cell receptor beta chains were read from a single sample in a study of cytomegalovirus exposure and HLA in healthy donors. Assay used: immunoSEQ multiplex PCR; TCRdb lists only in-frame clones, some missing. The table shows about 130,000 clones, with roughly three fifths occurring only once. The specimen was PBMCs. The source of these receptors is a woman between 40 and 55 years old in good health and CMV-seronegative. Each CDR3 is given with its conserved first and last residue. Each record gives: clone size, V gene, CDR3 protein. Size is stated for part of the rows, as once, few or many counts, or as a class when the clone is expanded.

NA TRBV5-1 CASSAGDNSGNTIYF
few TRBV2 CASKLGATNSPLHF
NA TRBV15 CATSRDLTGPNTGELFF
NA TRBV30 CAWSAFVSENIQYF
NA TRBV15 CATGSGGVETQYF
NA TRBV7-3 CASSLGVGAGTDTQYF
NA TRBV10-3 CAISVKGGNSPLHF
NA TRBV2 CASMEIGTPFIETQYF
NA TRBV5-4 CASRPGGGETQYF
NA TRBV7-9 CASSSRLAGNEELFF
NA TRBV7-9 CASSALGGASYGYTF
NA TRBV27 CASSLTVNYGYTF
NA TRBV4-2 CASSQGRGNHNTEAFF
NA TRBV5-1 CASGTGDTGELFF
NA TRBV5-1 CASSRGQGAGGELFF
NA TRBV5-1 CASSWRQGASNSPLHF
NA TRBV9 CASSFTGLETQYF
NA TRBV5-1 CASSPGQEPPEAFF
NA TRBV27 CASSSLTGYSFYGYTF
once TRBV4-1 CASSLGPPGAGREAFF
NA TRBV15 CATSRARTSNTGELFF
few TRBV6-5 CASSYDGPNTEAFF
NA TRBV28 CASSLPGQGESEKLFF
NA TRBV5-6 CASSLVSPQGGYTF
NA TRBV9 CASSVVDRGNTEAFF
NA TRBV2 CASRLGQANTGELFF
NA TRBV7-9 CASSRETTGGRAEAFF
NA TRBV30 CAWAPRTGQGLGEKLFF
NA TRBV7-2 CASSPGRGYNQPQHF
NA TRBV19 CASSILPGAEAFF
NA TRBV9 CASSPDWNQPQHF
few TRBV5-4 CASSLFATSGADEQFF
NA TRBV11-1 CASSGARSGYTF
few TRBV5-4 CASSLPAGRYNEQFF
NA TRBV4-3 CASSPGWGGNSPLHF
NA TRBV2 CASQDRVLDEKLFF
NA TRBV5-1 CASSLGDGGTDTQYF
NA TRBV11-2 CASSRFRTGTGELGYGYTF
NA TRBV6-1 CASRLAGGQTDTQYF
NA TRBV15 CATSRVQGVSGNQPQHF
few TRBV9 CASSVGGGLNTEAFF
NA TRBV5-1 CASSLARGRNEKLFF
NA TRBV30 CAWRRTGDSPLHF
NA TRBV7-2 CASSLAGLETDEQFF
few TRBV7-8 CASSLGSGGVNTEAFF
NA TRBV5-1 CASSFPAEGLSEQFF
NA TRBV10-3 CAISESGPNEKLFF